These 6 T cell receptor beta chains were all obtained from the same sample, sequenced in a study of graft-versus-host responses after intestinal transplantation (dated by TCRdb to the early 2020s). No antigen is known for these receptors. Libraries were made using the immunoSEQ multiplex PCR assay. Entries here come from immuneACCESS through TCRdb and include only in-frame sequences with V and J called. Some clones fail to appear in such tables; in the studies checked, an unresolved V gene covers under half of the shortfall, and the cause of the remainder is unknown. The sample profile shows 130,000 to 150,000 clones; over 90% of them were found once. Together, the top ten hold 0.19% of the sample. Per the publication, the time point label means: cells obtained before transplantation from donor or recipient. Sequences were derived from unstimulated CD4+ T cells sorted from spleen or lymph node cells, sampled before intestinal transplant. These receptors were collected from a human donor who received an intestinal transplant.

This clone was counted only a few times. The rearrangement joins TRBV19 to TRBJ2-5; a possible D gene is TRBD2 (6 bases). Deletions cut 5 bases from V and 3 bases from J, with 10 bases between. CDR3 length: 13 amino acids. The germline gives CDR1 LNHDA, CDR2 SQIVND (reference sequence). The CDR3 protein is CASSSVAEETQYF. The CDR3 DNA follows: TGTGCCAGTAGTTCAGTAGCGGAAGAGACCCAGTACTTC.

V gene TRBV4-2 combines with J gene TRBJ2-5; TRBD2 agrees at 7 bases. Per germline, CDR1 LGHNA and CDR2 YNFKEQ. Germline trimming cut 11 bases from V and 2 bases from J; bases unmatched to any gene: 14. This CDR3 is 15 amino acids long. CDR3 sequence (DNA): TGTGCCTTCTCATCAGGGAGGGGCGAACAAGAGACCCAGTACTTC. Encoded protein: CAFSSGRGEQETQYF.

CDR3 DNA: TGTGCCAGCAGGTTGGGGACAGGGGGGAACTATGGCTACACCTTC. This encodes CASRLGTGGNYGYTF. This chain connects TRBV2 to TRBJ1-2, with 11 bases that match TRBD1. The CDR3 is 15 residues long. Germline V gives CDR1 SNHLY, CDR2 FYNNEI. V gave up 6 bases and J gave up 2 bases; unmatched junction bases: 5.

The chain combines TRBV6-5 with TRBJ1-2; D is unclear. Germline CDR1 is MNHEY and CDR2 is SVGAGI. This CDR3 spans 15 amino acids. V was trimmed by 0 bases and J by 4 bases, leaving 12 bases between them. The CDR3 DNA reads TGTGCCAGCAGTTACTCCCGGCAGACAATCTATGGCTACACCTTC. It translates to CASSYSRQTIYGYTF.

The chain recombines TRBV7-2 with TRBJ2-1; 7 nucleotides line up with TRBD2. Germline V gene data show CDR1 as SGHTA and CDR2 as FQGNSA. The CDR3 contains 14 residues. The V gene end was trimmed by 0 bases and the J gene end by 9 bases; junction bases not matched to a gene: 5. CDR3 sequence reads: CASSLAGRGPEQFF. The CDR3 DNA reads as TGTGCCAGCAGCTTAGCGGGGAGGGGACCTGAGCAGTTCTTC. Supplemented by reference TRBV7-2 and TRBJ2-1, the full variable domain reads GAGVSQSPSNKVTEKGKDVELRCDPISGHTALYWYRQSLGQGLEFLIYFQGNSAPDKSGLPSDRFSAERTGGSVSTLTIQRTQQEDSAVYLCASSLAGRGPEQFFGPGTRLTVL.

J is TRBJ1-2 and V is TRBV30; no reliable D call. V lost 1 base and J lost 2, with 11 bases in between. Germline V gene data show CDR1 as GTSNPN and CDR2 as SVGIG (reference sequence). CDR3 length equals 14 residues. The CDR3 here is CAWSGHSGNYGYTF. The CDR3 coding sequence is TGTGCCTGGAGTGGGCATTCCGGAAACTATGGCTACACCTTC.